These T cell receptor beta chains were read from a single sample in a study of PD-L1 blockade in urothelial cancer. Measured with immunoSEQ multiplex PCR; TCRdb has only the in-frame clones, and not every one. The sample contains fewer than 75,000 clones, less than 90% of which appear only once. The input for sequencing was PBMCs, taken around atezolizumab (anti-PD-L1) treatment. The source of these receptors is a man between 65 and 85 years old with urothelial cancer. Each CDR3 is given with its conserved first and last residue. The order of the fields is D gene, clone size, J gene, V gene, CDR3 DNA, CDR3 protein. A D gene is named only where the DNA matches it firmly. Only some rows state a clone size, as once, few, many or a class for expanded clones.

TRBD2 | - | TRBJ2-1 | TRBV7-3 | TGTGCCAGCAGCTTAGAGTCTAGCGGGTACAATGAGCAGTTCTTC | CASSLESSGYNEQFF
- | - | TRBJ2-2 | TRBV6-1 | TGTGCCAGCAGTGCAGGGACACAGCCCGGGGAGCTGTTTTTT | CASSAGTQPGELFF
- | - | TRBJ2-3 | TRBV5-6 | TGTGCCAGCACCCGGAGCACAGATACGCAGTATTTT | CASTRSTDTQYF
TRBD1 | - | TRBJ2-1 | TRBV9 | TGTGCCAGCAGCGTAGACCCCCGGGACAGCGCGTTCTTC | CASSVDPRDSAFF
- | - | TRBJ2-1 | TRBV14 | TGTGCCAGCAGCCAAGTACGCATAGCGTGGGGCTCCTACAATGAGCAGTTCTTC | CASSQVRIAWGSYNEQFF
- | - | TRBJ1-1 | TRBV29-1 | TGCAGCGCCACTTACACTGAAGCTTTCTTT | CSATYTEAFF
TRBD1 | - | TRBJ1-2 | TRBV19 | TGTGCCAGTAGTAAGGGACAGGGGGCTCTCGATTCCTATGGCTACACCTTC | CASSKGQGALDSYGYTF
- | - | TRBJ2-1 | TRBV27 | TGTGCCAGCAGTCTGGGCCCAAAGCACAATGAGCAGTTCTTC | CASSLGPKHNEQFF
- | - | TRBJ2-7 | TRBV6-1 | TGTGCCAGCTCCATCTCCTACGAGCAGTACTTC | CASSISYEQYF
- | - | TRBJ2-2 | TRBV15 | TGTGCCACCAGCAGAGATCGGAACACCGGGGAGCTGTTTTTT | CATSRDRNTGELFF
TRBD2 | - | TRBJ2-7 | TRBV28 | TGTGCCAGCAGACTAGCGGGAGTGTACGAGCAGTACTTC | CASRLAGVYEQYF
TRBD2 | - | TRBJ2-5 | TRBV5-1 | TGCGCCAGCAGGGGGAGGACTAGCGGGCAAGAGACCCAGTACTTC | CASRGRTSGQETQYF
TRBD2 | - | TRBJ2-7 | TRBV27 | TGTGCCAGCAACCCTATCCTGGGGGGAGGGCCGGTCGAGCAGTACTTC | CASNPILGGGPVEQYF
- | - | TRBJ2-7 | TRBV5-6 | TGTGCCAGCAGCCTCGCTGGGCCGCGACAATTGTACGAGCAGTACTTC | CASSLAGPRQLYEQYF
TRBD1 | - | TRBJ1-4 | TRBV5-1 | TGCGCCAGCAGCTCACAGGGGCTTAATGAAAAACTGTTTTTT | CASSSQGLNEKLFF
TRBD2 | - | TRBJ2-2 | TRBV4-1 | TGCGCCAGCAGCCAATGGGGGGGTAGCGGGAGGGTATACACCGGGGAGCTGTTTTTT | CASSQWGGSGRVYTGELFF
- | - | TRBJ2-1 | TRBV15 | TGTGCCACCAGCAGAGATCGAGACAATGAGCAGTTCTTC | CATSRDRDNEQFF
- | - | TRBJ2-7 | TRBV21-1 | TGTGCCAGCAGCAAATTGCGTGCAGGGAACTCCTGCGAGCAGTACTTC | CASSKLRAGNSCEQYF
TRBD2 | - | TRBJ2-5 | TRBV7-2 | TGTGCCAGCAGCTTAGGGGCCTTAGCGGGAGCAGCCGGAGAGACCCAGTACTTC | CASSLGALAGAAGETQYF
- | - | TRBJ2-3 | TRBV19 | TGTGCCAGTAGTTTATGGCCGGGCAGGGCAGCAGATACGCAGTATTTT | CASSLWPGRAADTQYF
- | - | TRBJ2-1 | TRBV7-2 | TGTGCCAGCAGCGGTGACACCGCGCAGTTCTTC | CASSGDTAQFF
- | - | TRBJ2-3 | TRBV7-9 | TGTGCCAGCAGCTTTACAGGGACCCACACAGATACGCAGTATTTT | CASSFTGTHTDTQYF
TRBD2 | - | TRBJ2-3 | TRBV5-4 | TGTGCCAGCCAACTGGGGCTAGCGGGAGGTAGGAATACGCAGTATTTT | CASQLGLAGGRNTQYF
TRBD1 | - | TRBJ2-5 | TRBV18 | TGTGCCAGCTCACCAATGGGACAGCAAGAGACCCAGTACTTC | CASSPMGQQETQYF
TRBD1 | few | TRBJ1-2 | TRBV15 | TGTGCCACCAGCAGAGACCGGGACAGGGGGCGAGGCTACACCTTC | CATSRDRDRGRGYTF
TRBD2 | few | TRBJ2-7 | TRBV6-5 | TGTGCCAGCAGGTCCGGGACTAGCGGCCAGGAGCAGTACTTC | CASRSGTSGQEQYF
- | - | TRBJ2-6 | TRBV18 | TGTGCCAGCTCACCGTTTACCGTAACTAACTCTGGGGCCAACGTCCTGACTTTC | CASSPFTVTNSGANVLTF
TRBD1 | - | TRBJ1-1 | TRBV29-1 | TGCAGCGTAACCAAAGACAGGGTGAACACTGAAGCTTTCTTT | CSVTKDRVNTEAFF
- | - | TRBJ1-1 | TRBV6-1 | TGTGCCAGCAGCGGTCGTACTGAAGCTTTCTTT | CASSGRTEAFF
TRBD1 | - | TRBJ2-7 | TRBV28 | TGTGCCAGCAGTTTTGGGACAGCCACCGAGCAGTACTTC | CASSFGTATEQYF
TRBD1 | - | TRBJ1-4 | TRBV18 | TGTGCCAGCTCACCACGTCTCGGGACAGGGGGCGTTCGAGAAAAACTGTTTTTT | CASSPRLGTGGVREKLFF
- | - | TRBJ2-3 | TRBV28 | TGTGCCAGCAGTACAGAGAGTAGCACAGATACGCAGTATTTT | CASSTESSTDTQYF
TRBD1 | - | TRBJ2-1 | TRBV10-3 | TGTGCCATCAGCGGACAGGGTCCCAATGAGCAGTTCTTC | CAISGQGPNEQFF
- | - | TRBJ2-3 | TRBV5-6 | TGTGCCAGCAGCTTGGGAACAGGGAAAACAGATACGCAGTATTTT | CASSLGTGKTDTQYF
- | - | TRBJ2-1 | TRBV19 | TGTGCCAGCACCCGAAGGGGGGGCAATGAGCAGTTCTTC | CASTRRGGNEQFF
- | - | TRBJ1-2 | TRBV12-2 | TGTGCAAGTCGCTTAGCCCAGGGGGACAGGGGCTCCCAATCCTATGGCTACACCTTC | CASRLAQGDRGSQSYGYTF
TRBD2 | - | TRBJ2-3 | TRBV6-5 | TGTGCCAGCAGTCCCGGACTAGCGGGAGGGCCCTGGTTGTATTTT | CASSPGLAGGPWLYF
- | few | TRBJ2-7 | TRBV4-1 | TGCGCCAGCAGCCAAGTCGGGGGTAGCTGGGGGCAGTACTTC | CASSQVGGSWGQYF
- | - | TRBJ2-2 | TRBV5-1 | TGCGCCAGCAGCTTGGCCGGTCAGGGCAGATATACCGGGGAGCTGTTTTTT | CASSLAGQGRYTGELFF
TRBD2 | - | TRBJ2-7 | TRBV7-8 | TGTGCCAGCAGCTTAGGGGTTAGCGGGAGCGAGAGCTCCTACGAGCAGTACTTC | CASSLGVSGSESSYEQYF
- | once | TRBJ1-2 | TRBV30 | TGTGCCTGGAGTGTAAGCGACCATGGCTACACCTTC | CAWSVSDHGYTF
- | once | TRBJ2-1 | TRBV21-1 | TGTGCCAGCAGCAAAACGGGTGAGACGCGGGATGAGCAGTTCTTC | CASSKTGETRDEQFF
TRBD2 | - | TRBJ2-5 | TRBV27 | TGTGCCAGCAGTCCCTTGAGAGCGGGACAAGAGACCCAGTACTTC | CASSPLRAGQETQYF
- | many | TRBJ2-6 | TRBV30 | TGTGCCTGGAGTGGGAAACACGGAGGCTCTGGGGCCAACGTCCTGACTTTC | CAWSGKHGGSGANVLTF
- | - | TRBJ1-1 | TRBV7-9 | TGTGCCAGCAGCTTAGCGGTCAGGGTTGAGGACACTGAAGCTTTCTTT | CASSLAVRVEDTEAFF